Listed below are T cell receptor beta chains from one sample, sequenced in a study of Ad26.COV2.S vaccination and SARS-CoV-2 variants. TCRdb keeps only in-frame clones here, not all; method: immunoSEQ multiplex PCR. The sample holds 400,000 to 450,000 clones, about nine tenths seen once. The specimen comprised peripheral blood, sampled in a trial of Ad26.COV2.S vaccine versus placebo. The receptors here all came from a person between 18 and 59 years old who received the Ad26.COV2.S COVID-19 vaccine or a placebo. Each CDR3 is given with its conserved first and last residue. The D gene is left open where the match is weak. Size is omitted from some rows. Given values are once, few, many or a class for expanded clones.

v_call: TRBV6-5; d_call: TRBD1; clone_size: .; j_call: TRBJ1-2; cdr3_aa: CASSYSDRRSPDF; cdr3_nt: TGTGCCAGCAGTTACTCGGACAGGAGGTCGCCCGACTTC
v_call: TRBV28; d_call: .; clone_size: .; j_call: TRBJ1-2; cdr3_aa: CASSPGPNYGYTF; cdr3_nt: TGTGCCAGCAGTCCGGGACCTAACTATGGCTACACCTTC
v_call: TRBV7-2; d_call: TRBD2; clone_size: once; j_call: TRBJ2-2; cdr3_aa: CASNKGSIAGGFTGELFF; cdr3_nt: TGTGCCAGCAACAAGGGCAGCATAGCGGGGGGATTCACCGGGGAGCTGTTTTTT
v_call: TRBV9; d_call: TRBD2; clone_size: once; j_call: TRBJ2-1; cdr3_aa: CASSLRRTSGYNEQFF; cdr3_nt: TGTGCCAGCAGCCTTCGCCGGACTAGCGGGTACAATGAGCAGTTCTTC
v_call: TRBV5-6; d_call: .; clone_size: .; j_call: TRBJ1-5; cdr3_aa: CASSWGKNQPQHF; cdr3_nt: TGTGCCAGCAGCTGGGGGAAAAATCAGCCCCAGCATTTT
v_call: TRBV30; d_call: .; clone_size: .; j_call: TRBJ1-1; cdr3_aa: CAQAGVTEAFF; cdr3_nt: TGTGCCCAGGCGGGGGTGACTGAAGCTTTCTTT
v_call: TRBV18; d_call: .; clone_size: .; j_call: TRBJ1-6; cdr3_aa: CASSPRMADLLNSPLHF; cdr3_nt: TGTGCCAGCTCACCACGGATGGCGGATCTTCTGAATTCACCCCTCCACTTT
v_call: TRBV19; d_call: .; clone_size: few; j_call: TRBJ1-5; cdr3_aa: CASSILAGRRNQPQHF; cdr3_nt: TGTGCCAGTAGTATCTTGGCGGGAAGGAGGAATCAGCCCCAGCATTTT
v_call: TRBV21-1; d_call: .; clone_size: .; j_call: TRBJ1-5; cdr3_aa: CASELRGSNQPQHF; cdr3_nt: TGTGCCAGCGAGCTCAGGGGAAGCAATCAGCCCCAGCATTTT
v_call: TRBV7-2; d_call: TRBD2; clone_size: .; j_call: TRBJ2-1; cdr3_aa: CASSLALAGGSPYNEQFF; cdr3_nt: TGTGCCAGCAGCTTAGCGCTAGCGGGGGGATCGCCCTACAATGAGCAGTTCTTC
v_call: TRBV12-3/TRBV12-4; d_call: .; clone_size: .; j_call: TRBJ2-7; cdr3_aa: CASREGGSYEQYF; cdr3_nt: TGTGCCAGCAGAGAAGGGGGTTCCTACGAGCAGTACTTC
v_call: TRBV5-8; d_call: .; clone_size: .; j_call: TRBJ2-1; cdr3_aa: CASRPRTRTNNEQFF; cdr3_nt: TGTGCCAGCAGGCCCCGGACTCGAACCAACAATGAGCAGTTCTTC
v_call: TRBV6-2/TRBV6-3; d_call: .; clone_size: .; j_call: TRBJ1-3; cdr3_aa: CASSHPIRVSGNTIYF; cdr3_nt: TGTGCCAGCAGTCATCCGATCAGGGTCTCCGGAAACACCATATATTTT
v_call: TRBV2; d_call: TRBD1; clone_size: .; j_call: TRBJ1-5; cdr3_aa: CASSDDRGGNQPQHF; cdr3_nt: TGTGCCAGCAGTGATGACAGGGGAGGCAATCAGCCCCAGCATTTT
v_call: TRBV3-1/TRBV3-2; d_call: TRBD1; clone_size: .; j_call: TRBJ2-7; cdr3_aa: CASSPGTGGYEQYF; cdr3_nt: TGTGCCAGCAGTCCTGGGACAGGGGGCTACGAGCAGTACTTC
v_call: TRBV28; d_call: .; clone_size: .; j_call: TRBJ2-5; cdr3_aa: CASTGVETQYF; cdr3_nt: TGTGCCAGCACCGGGGTGGAGACCCAGTACTTC
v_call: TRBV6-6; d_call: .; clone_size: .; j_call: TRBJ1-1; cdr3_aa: CASLPSTSRGTEAFF; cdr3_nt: TGTGCCAGCCTTCCAAGTACTTCCCGTGGCACTGAAGCTTTCTTT
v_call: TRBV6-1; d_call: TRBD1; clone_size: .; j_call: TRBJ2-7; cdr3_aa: CASSEADRGALYEQYF; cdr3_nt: TGTGCCAGCAGTGAAGCGGACAGGGGCGCTCTCTACGAGCAGTACTTC
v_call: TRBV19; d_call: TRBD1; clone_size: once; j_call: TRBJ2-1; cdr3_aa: CASSYRGLNEQFF; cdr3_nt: TGTGCCAGTAGTTATAGGGGGCTGAATGAGCAGTTCTTC
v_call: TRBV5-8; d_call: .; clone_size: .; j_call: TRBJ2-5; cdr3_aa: CASSLGGRGVETQYF; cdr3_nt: TGTGCCAGCAGCTTGGGGGGGCGAGGTGTAGAGACCCAGTACTTC
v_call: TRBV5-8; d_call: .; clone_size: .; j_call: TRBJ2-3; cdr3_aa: CASSPKRQLNTDTQYF; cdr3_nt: TGTGCCAGCAGCCCAAAGCGACAGCTAAACACAGATACGCAGTATTTT
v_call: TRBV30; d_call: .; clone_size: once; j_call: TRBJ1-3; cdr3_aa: CAWSASGNTIYF; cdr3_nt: TGTGCCTGGAGTGCCAGTGGAAACACCATATATTTT
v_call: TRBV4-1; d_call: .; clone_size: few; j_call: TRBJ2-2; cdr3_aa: CASGRILHMGGGNTGELFF; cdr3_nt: TGCGCCAGCGGGAGAATCCTTCACATGGGGGGCGGGAACACCGGGGAGCTGTTTTTT